The sequence of this TCR beta chain was determined in a study of T cell changes during pregnancy in multiple sclerosis. Germline CDR1 SEHNR, CDR2 FQNEAQ (reference sequence). The CDR3 sequence is 14 residues long. V lost 5 bases and J lost 2; bases outside the gene matches: 6. Clones were read by immunoSEQ multiplex PCR, and TCRdb kept only the in-frame ones, dropping some. The top ten clones hold less than 0.9% of a sample with roughly 110,000 clones, just under 95% of them seen once. The rearrangement joins TRBV7-9 to TRBJ2-7, with TRBD1 identical over 7 bases. This TCR came from a female donor in good health, enrolled as a control in a pregnancy study. Source: peripheral blood, taken in the third trimester of pregnancy. The CDR3 reads CASSPRDRAYEQYF. CDR3 bases: TGTGCCAGCAGCCCGAGGGACAGAGCCTACGAGCAGTACTTC.